Below, 19 T cell receptor beta chains from the same sample are listed, as sequenced in a study of Ad26.COV2.S vaccination and SARS-CoV-2 variants. Assay used: immunoSEQ multiplex PCR; TCRdb lists only in-frame clones, some missing. The sample yields 300,000 to 500,000 clones, 75% to 90% seen once. Indicated treatment: about 20 received Ad26.COV2.S at low or high dose, single or two shots; several received placebo; per-sample allocation not given. Sample collection was performed on day 63 after the first vaccine or placebo injection. The sequences come from peripheral blood, collected in a trial of Ad26.COV2.S vaccine versus placebo. These receptors were collected from a person aged 18-65 years who received the Ad26.COV2.S COVID-19 vaccine or a placebo.

This rearrangement joins TRBV19 to TRBJ1-1; tentatively, D is TRBD1 (5 bases). The germline V gene has CDR1 LNHDA and CDR2 SQIVND (reference sequence). CDR3 size: 13 residues. Trimming left V 8 bases short and J 0 bases short, with 10 bases between. The CDR3 here is CASQDTMNTEAFF. Written as DNA, the CDR3 is TGTGCCAGTCAGGACACCATGAACACTGAAGCTTTCTTT.

This chain joins TRBV10-3 and TRBJ1-1, with a tentative D call TRBD1 (6 bases). The CDR3 sequence is 13 residues long. Between the trimmed V and J ends, which lost 6 bases and 3 bases, there was a span of 11 bases. Germline values: CDR1 ENHRY, CDR2 SYGVKD. CDR3 sequence (DNA): TGTGCCATCAGGCGACAGGACGACACTGAAGCTTTCTTT. Translated: CAIRRQDDTEAFF.

The rearrangement joins TRBV5-1 to TRBJ1-1, with D tentatively TRBD1 (6 bases). Trimming cost V 0 bases and J 4 bases, with 10 bases left between them. The germline gives CDR1 SGHRS, CDR2 YFSETQ. The CDR3 is made up of 14 amino acids. The CDR3 DNA reads as TGCGCCAGCAGCTTGGAGGGGGAAGGCACTGAAGCTTTCTTT. This sequence encodes CASSLEGEGTEAFF.

This chain connects TRBV11-2 to TRBJ1-2; 7 bases match TRBD1. CDR1 is SGHAT, CDR2 FQNNGV, per germline. V trimming: 5 bases; J trimming: 9 bases; junction bases outside the gene matches: 9. The CDR3 runs to 13 residues. The CDR3 sequence is CASSEGQMARYTF. The CDR3 DNA is TGTGCCAGCAGCGAGGGACAGATGGCACGCTACACCTTC. The whole variable domain, filled in from reference TRBV11-2 and TRBJ1-2, reads EAGVAQSPRYKIIEKRQSVAFWCNPISGHATLYWYQQILGQGPKLLIQFQNNGVVDDSQLPKDRFSAERLKGVDSTLKIQPAKLEDSAVYLCASSEGQMARYTFGSGTRLTVV.

The chain combines TRBV19 with TRBJ2-3, with TRBD1 matching 8 bases. This CDR3 region has 13 residues. Germline-derived CDR1 and CDR2 are LNHDA and SQIVND (reference sequence). J was trimmed by 4 bases and V by 7 bases; bases with no gene match: 4. In nucleotides, the CDR3 is TGTGCCAGTACTACGACAGGGGCAGATACGCAGTATTTT. Protein: CASTTTGADTQYF.

This clone was observed a single time. DNA for the CDR3: TGTGCCAGTAGTCGTCTTGGAGCTAACTATGGCTACACCTTC. It specifies CASSRLGANYGYTF. The chain uses TRBV19 and TRBJ1-2; no reliable D call. The CDR3 has 14 residues. Trimming pared 5 bases from V and 0 bases from J, leaving 10 bases between. From germline, CDR1 is LNHDA and CDR2 SQIVND (reference sequence).

V gene TRBV12-3 or TRBV12-4 combines with J gene TRBJ1-5; a weak D match, TRBD1 (5 bases). The V end lost 7 bases, the J end lost 4 bases, and 11 bases lay between the germline ends. CDR3 size: 13 residues. The CDR3 spells CASTGGVNQPQHF. CDR3 DNA: TGTGCCAGCACCGGGGGGGTGAATCAGCCCCAGCATTTT.

This chain uses TRBV9 with TRBJ2-7; D is undetermined. Germline V gene lookup returns CDR1 SGDLS and CDR2 YYNGEE. Trimming stripped 0 bases from V and 0 bases from J, with 10 bases between. The CDR3 consists of 15 residues. CDR3 nucleotides: TGTGCCAGCAGCGTAGGGATGGAGAGCTCCTACGAGCAGTACTTC. Translated, it gives CASSVGMESSYEQYF. The complete variable domain, with remaining parts taken from reference TRBV9 and TRBJ2-7, reads DSGVTQTPKHLITATGQRVTLRCSPRSGDLSVYWYQQSLDQGLQFLIQYYNGEERAKGNILERFSAQQFPDLHSELNLSSLELGDSALYFCASSVGMESSYEQYFGPGTRLTVT.

This rearrangement joins TRBV10-3 to TRBJ1-4; D unclear. With 0 bases removed from V and 6 bases from J, the gap between germline ends came to 8 bases. This CDR3 spans 14 amino acids. Germline V CDR1 and CDR2: ENHRY, SYGVKD. This chain's CDR3 is CAISESFGDEKLFF. For the CDR3, the DNA is TGTGCCATCAGTGAGTCTTTCGGGGATGAAAAACTGTTTTTT.

This clone occurred once. V and J are TRBV21-1 and TRBJ1-5; the table's D call, TRBD1, has no DNA check behind it. TRBV21-1 is a pseudogene segment. The CDR3 extends over 15 amino acids. The CDR3 nucleotides are TGTGCCAGCAGCAAAGAGATCACAGCAAATCAGCCCCAGCATTTT. The encoded protein is CASSKEITANQPQHF.

A note on this clone: Other DNA sequences in this sample translate to the same CDR3. CDR3 coding DNA: TGTGCCAGCTCACCCGGGACAGGGGGGGATTCACCCCTCCACTTT. Translation gives CASSPGTGGDSPLHF. This sequence joins TRBV18 and TRBJ1-6, with TRBD1 matching over 11 bases. The CDR3 is made up of 15 amino acids. Losses at the gene ends were 3 bases for V and 8 bases for J; bases not matched to a gene: 3. CDR1 KGHSH and CDR2 LQKENI come from the germline V gene.

The chain employs TRBV6-5 and TRBJ1-1, with TRBD1 matching over 9 bases. The CDR3 totals 15 residues. Germline trimming cut 4 bases from V and 5 bases from J; bases unmatched to any gene: 8. CDR1 and CDR2 from the germline V gene are MNHEY and SVGAGI. The CDR3 loop reads CASSSGDRGGTEAFF. The CDR3 nucleotides read TGTGCCAGCAGTTCCGGAGACAGGGGGGGAACTGAAGCTTTCTTT.

To note about this clone: Germline is not matched at one junction end, which may reflect a read error. The chain employs TRBV5-6 and TRBJ1-5; no clear D. The germline gives CDR1 SGHDT, CDR2 YYEEEE. The CDR3 loop spans 14 amino acids. DNA for the CDR3: TGTGCCAGCAGGTTGGGGAGGAGCAATCAGCCCCAGCATTTT. As protein: CASRLGRSNQPQHF.

The gene calls are TRBV13 and TRBJ1-5, with D tentatively TRBD1 (6 bases). Germline assignment: CDR1 PRHDT and CDR2 FYEKMQ (reference sequence). V was cut by 0 bases and J by 7 bases, with 10 bases left in between. This CDR3 is built from 14 residues. The DNA for the CDR3 is TGTGCCAGCAGCTTAGGACAGGGTAGGCAGCCCCAGCATTTT. It encodes CASSLGQGRQPQHF.

The DNA for the CDR3 is TGCGCCAGCAGCCAAGATTCCCCACAGTCTAATGAAAAACTGTTTTTT. This gives the protein CASSQDSPQSNEKLFF. This rearrangement joins TRBV4-3 to TRBJ1-4; unclear D gene. The CDR3 is 16 amino acids. CDR1 is LGHNA and CDR2 is YSLEER in the germline V gene. Trimming removed 0 bases from V and 3 bases from J, with 11 bases in between.

The chain uses TRBV15 and TRBJ2-7; D is undetermined. This CDR3 spans 15 amino acids. V was cut by 3 bases and J by 0 bases, with 12 bases left in between. Germline V CDR1 and CDR2: LNHNV, YYDKDF (reference sequence). The DNA of the CDR3 is TGTGCCACCAGCAGGCCTACAGAGGCCTCCTACGAGCAGTACTTC. The encoded protein is CATSRPTEASYEQYF.

In this sample, this clone turned up once. V gene TRBV4-1 combines with J gene TRBJ1-5; 9 bases fit TRBD1. Germline assignment: CDR1 MGHRA and CDR2 YSYEKL. V trimming: 3 bases; J trimming: 5 bases; junction bases outside the gene matches: 5. The CDR3 loop spans 15 amino acids. This CDR3 is CASSHGDREDQPQHF. CDR3 DNA: TGCGCCAGCAGCCACGGGGACAGGGAGGATCAGCCCCAGCATTTT.

This rearrangement joins TRBV28 to TRBJ2-7, with 7 positions matching TRBD2. Germline CDR1 reads MDHEN; CDR2 reads SYDVKM. The CDR3 extends over 14 amino acids. Trimming took 6 bases from V and 0 from J; bases not matched to a gene: 5. CDR3 residues: CASSLGTISYEQYF. CDR3 nucleotides: TGTGCCAGCAGCTTAGGGACTATCTCCTACGAGCAGTACTTC.

The rearrangement uses TRBV13 and TRBJ1-1, with no clear D. This CDR3 spans 14 amino acids. Looked up from germline, CDR1 is PRHDT and CDR2 is FYEKMQ (reference sequence). Trimming took 4 bases from V and 2 from J, leaving 11 bases between them. The CDR3 loop reads CASSSPPGNTEAFF. The CDR3 nucleotides read TGTGCCAGCAGCTCGCCCCCAGGAAACACTGAAGCTTTCTTT.